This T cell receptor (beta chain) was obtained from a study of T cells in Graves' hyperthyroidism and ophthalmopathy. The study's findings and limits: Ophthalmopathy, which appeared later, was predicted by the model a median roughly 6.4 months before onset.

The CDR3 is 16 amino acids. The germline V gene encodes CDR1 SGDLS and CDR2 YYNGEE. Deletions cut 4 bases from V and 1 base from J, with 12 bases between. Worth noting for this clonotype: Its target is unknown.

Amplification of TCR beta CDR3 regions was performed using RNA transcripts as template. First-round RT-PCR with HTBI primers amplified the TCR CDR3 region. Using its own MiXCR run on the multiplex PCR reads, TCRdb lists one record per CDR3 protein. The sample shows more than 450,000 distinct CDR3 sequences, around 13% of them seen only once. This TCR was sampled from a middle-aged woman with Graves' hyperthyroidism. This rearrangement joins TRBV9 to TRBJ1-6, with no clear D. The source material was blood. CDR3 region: CASSPRADSYNSPLHF. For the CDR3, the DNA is TGTGCCAGCAGCCCCCGAGCGGATTCCTATAATTCACCCCTCCACTTT.